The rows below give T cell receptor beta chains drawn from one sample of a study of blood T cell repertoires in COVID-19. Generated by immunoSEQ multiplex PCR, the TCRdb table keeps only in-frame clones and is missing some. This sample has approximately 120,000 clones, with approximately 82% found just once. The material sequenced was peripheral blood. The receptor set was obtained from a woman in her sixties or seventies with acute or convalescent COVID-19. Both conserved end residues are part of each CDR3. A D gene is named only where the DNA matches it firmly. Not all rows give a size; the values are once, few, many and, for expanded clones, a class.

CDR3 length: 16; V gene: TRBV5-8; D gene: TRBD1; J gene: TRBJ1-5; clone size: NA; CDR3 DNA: TGTGCCAGCAGCACCGAGACAGGGGCCAGCAATCAGCCCCAGCATTTT; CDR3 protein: CASSTETGASNQPQHF
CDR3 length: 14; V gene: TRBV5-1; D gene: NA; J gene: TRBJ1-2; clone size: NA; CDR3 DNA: TGCGCCAGCAGCTCCTCTGTCCTGTCGGGGGGCTACACCTTC; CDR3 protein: CASSSSVLSGGYTF
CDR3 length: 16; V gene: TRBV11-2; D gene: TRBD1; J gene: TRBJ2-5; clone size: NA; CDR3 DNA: TGTGCCAGCAGTTCAGGGACAGGGGCCCCGGGAGAGACCCAGTACTTC; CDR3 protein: CASSSGTGAPGETQYF
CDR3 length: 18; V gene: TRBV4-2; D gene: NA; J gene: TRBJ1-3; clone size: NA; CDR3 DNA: TGTGCCAGCAGCCAGCAGGTAGGGGCCCTGAGCTCTGGAAACACCATATATTTT; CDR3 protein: CASSQQVGALSSGNTIYF
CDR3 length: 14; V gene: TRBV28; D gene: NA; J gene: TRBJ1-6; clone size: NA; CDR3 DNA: TGTGCCAGCAGTTTGGGGGCAGACCAATCACCCCTCCACTTT; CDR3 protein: CASSLGADQSPLHF
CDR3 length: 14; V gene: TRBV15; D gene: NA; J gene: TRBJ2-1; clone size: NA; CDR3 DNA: TGTGCCACCAGCCTGGCGGGTCCATACAATGAGCAGTTCTTC; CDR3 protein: CATSLAGPYNEQFF
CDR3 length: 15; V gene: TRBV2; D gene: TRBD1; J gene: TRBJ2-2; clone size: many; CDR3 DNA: TGTGCCAGCAGTGAGGAGACAGGGGGCACCGGGGAGCTGTTTTTT; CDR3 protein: CASSEETGGTGELFF
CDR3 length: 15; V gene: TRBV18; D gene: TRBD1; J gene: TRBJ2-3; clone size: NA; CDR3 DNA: TGTGCCAGCTCACCAGGGACAGGGGACTGGGATACGCAGTATTTT; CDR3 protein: CASSPGTGDWDTQYF
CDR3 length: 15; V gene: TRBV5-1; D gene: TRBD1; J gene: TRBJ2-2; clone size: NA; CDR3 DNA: TGCGCCAGCAGTCTGACAGGGCTAAACACCGGGGAGCTGTTTTTT; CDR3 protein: CASSLTGLNTGELFF
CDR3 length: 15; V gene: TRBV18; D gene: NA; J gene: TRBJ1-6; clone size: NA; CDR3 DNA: TGTGCCAGCTCACTACTAGGACTGAGGAATTCACCCCTCCACTTT; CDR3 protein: CASSLLGLRNSPLHF
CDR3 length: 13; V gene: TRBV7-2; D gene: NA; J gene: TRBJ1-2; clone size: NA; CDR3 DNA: TGTGCCAGCAGCTCAGACAGCTTCTATGGCTACACCTTC; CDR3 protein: CASSSDSFYGYTF
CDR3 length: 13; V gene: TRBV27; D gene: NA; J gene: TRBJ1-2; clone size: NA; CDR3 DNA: TGTGCCAGCAGATTCGGGGCTAACTATGGCTACACCTTC; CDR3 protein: CASRFGANYGYTF
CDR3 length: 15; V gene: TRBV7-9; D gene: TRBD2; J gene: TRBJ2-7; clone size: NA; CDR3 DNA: TGTGCCAGCACCCCCCGGGGGGTCGGGGTGTCCGAGCAGTACTTC; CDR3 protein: CASTPRGVGVSEQYF
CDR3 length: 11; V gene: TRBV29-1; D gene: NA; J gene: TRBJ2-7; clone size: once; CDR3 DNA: TGCAGCGTTGTAAGAAGCCTGCAGCAGTACTTC; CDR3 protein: CSVVRSLQQYF
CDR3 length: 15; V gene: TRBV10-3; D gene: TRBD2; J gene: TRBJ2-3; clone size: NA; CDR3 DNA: TGTGCCATCAGTGAGTCGGGCGGGAGCCGGAATACGCAGTATTTT; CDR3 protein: CAISESGGSRNTQYF
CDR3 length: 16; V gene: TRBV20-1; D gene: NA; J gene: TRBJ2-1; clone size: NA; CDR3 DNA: TGCAGTGCTAGTGTCGCATACAGGGCCCACCACAATGAGCAGTTCTTC; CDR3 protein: CSASVAYRAHHNEQFF
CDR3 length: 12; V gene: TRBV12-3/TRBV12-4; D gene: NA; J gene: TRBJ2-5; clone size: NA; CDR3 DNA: TGTGCCAGCAGACGGGGGAAAGAGACCCAGTACTTC; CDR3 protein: CASRRGKETQYF
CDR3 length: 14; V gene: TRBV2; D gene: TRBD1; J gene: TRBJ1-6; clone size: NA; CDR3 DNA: TGTGCCAGCAGTCCGGACAGGGGAACTTCACCCCTCCACTTT; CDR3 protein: CASSPDRGTSPLHF
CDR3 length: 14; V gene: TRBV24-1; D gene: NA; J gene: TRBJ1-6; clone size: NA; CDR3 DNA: TGTGCCACCAGTGACCCTCTCCCAGGGTCACCCCTCCACTTT; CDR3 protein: CATSDPLPGSPLHF
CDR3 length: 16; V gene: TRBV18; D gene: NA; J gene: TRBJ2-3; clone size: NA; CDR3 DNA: TGTGCCAGCTCGCCCCTTGGGAGGCCCCGTTCGGATACGCAGTATTTT; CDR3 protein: CASSPLGRPRSDTQYF
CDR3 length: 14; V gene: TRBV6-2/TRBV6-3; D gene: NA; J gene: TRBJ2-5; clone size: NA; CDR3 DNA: TGTGCCAGCAGTCCACATCAAAGCCAAGAGACCCAGTACTTC; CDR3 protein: CASSPHQSQETQYF
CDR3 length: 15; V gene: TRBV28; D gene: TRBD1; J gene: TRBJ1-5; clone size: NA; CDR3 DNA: TGTGCCAGCAGTTCCGGGACAGGGAGCAATCAGCCCCAGCATTTT; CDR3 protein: CASSSGTGSNQPQHF
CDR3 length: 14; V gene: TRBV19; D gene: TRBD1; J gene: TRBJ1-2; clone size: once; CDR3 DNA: TGTGCCAGTAGTAGGACAGGGTCCAACTATGGCTACACCTTC; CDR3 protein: CASSRTGSNYGYTF
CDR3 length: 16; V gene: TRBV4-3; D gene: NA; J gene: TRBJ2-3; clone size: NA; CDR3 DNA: TGCGCCAGCAGCCTACAGGCCGGGCCCGCCACAGATACGCAGTATTTT; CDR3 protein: CASSLQAGPATDTQYF
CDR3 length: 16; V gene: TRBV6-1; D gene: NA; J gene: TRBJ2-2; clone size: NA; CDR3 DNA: TGTGCCAGCAGGGAAAATTGGAGGGCCAGAACCGGGGAGCTGTTTTTT; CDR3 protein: CASRENWRARTGELFF
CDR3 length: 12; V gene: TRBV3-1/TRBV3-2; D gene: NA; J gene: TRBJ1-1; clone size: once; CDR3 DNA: TGTGCCAGCAGCCGACTGCAGGGAGAAGCTTTCTTT; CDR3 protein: CASSRLQGEAFF
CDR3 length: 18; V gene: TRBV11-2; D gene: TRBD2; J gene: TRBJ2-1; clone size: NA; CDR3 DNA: TGTGCCAGCAGCTCCTGGACTAGCGGGAGATCCACCTACAATGAGCAGTTCTTC; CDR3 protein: CASSSWTSGRSTYNEQFF
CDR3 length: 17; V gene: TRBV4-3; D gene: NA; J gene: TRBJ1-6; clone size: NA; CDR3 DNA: TGCGCCAGCAGCCAAGATTCCCCCCCTGGGGGGAATTCACCCCTCCACTTT; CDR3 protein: CASSQDSPPGGNSPLHF
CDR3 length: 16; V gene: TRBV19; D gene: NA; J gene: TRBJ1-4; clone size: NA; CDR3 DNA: TGTGCCAGTGGCCCCGACAGCCTACTTTCTAATGAAAAACTGTTTTTT; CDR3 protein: CASGPDSLLSNEKLFF
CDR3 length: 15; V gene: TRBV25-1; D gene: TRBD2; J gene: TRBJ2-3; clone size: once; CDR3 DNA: TGTGCCAGCAGGAGAACCGGGACTAGCGGTGATACGCAGTATTTT; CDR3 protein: CASRRTGTSGDTQYF
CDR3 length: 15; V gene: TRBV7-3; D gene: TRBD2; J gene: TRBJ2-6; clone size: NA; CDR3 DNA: TGTGCCAGCAGTCCGGGAGGGCCTGGGGCCAACGTCCTGACTTTC; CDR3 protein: CASSPGGPGANVLTF
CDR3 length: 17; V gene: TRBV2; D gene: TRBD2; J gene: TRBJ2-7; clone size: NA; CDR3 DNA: TGTGCCAGCAGCAAGGACAGCACTAGCGGCCTCTCCTACGAGCAGTACTTC; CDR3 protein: CASSKDSTSGLSYEQYF
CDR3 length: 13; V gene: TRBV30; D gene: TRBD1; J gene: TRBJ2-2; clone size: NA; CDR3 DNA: TGTGCCTGGACGACAGGGGGCACCGGGGAGCTGTTTTTT; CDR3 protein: CAWTTGGTGELFF
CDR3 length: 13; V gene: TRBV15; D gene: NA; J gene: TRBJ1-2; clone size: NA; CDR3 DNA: TGTGCCACCTTTGACAATTCTAACTATGGCTACACCTTC; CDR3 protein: CATFDNSNYGYTF
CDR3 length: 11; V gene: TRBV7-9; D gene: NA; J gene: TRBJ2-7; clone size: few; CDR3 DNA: TGTGCCAGCAGCTCCGTCTACGAGCAGTACTTC; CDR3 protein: CASSSVYEQYF
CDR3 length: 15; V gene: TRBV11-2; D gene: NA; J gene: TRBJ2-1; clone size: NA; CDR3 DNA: TGTGCCAGCAGCTTAGACGGGGGAATCTACAATGAGCAGTTCTTC; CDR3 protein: CASSLDGGIYNEQFF
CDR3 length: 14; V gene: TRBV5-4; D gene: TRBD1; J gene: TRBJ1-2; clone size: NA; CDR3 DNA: TGTGCCAGCAGCTCACAGCAGGGGGTTATGTTGTACACCTTC; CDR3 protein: CASSSQQGVMLYTF
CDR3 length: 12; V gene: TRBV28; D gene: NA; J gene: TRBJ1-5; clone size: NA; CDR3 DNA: TGTGCCAGCAATCTAATAAATCAGCCCCAGCATTTT; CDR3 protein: CASNLINQPQHF
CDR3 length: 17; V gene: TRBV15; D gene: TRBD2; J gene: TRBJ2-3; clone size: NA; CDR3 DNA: TGTGCCACCAGCAGAGGGTTCCTAGCGGGGAGCACAGATACGCAGTATTTT; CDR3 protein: CATSRGFLAGSTDTQYF
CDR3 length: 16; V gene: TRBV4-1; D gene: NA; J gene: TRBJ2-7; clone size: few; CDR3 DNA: TGCGCCAGCAGCCAAGAAGGGAGCGCTAAGTCCTACGAGCAGTACTTC; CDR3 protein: CASSQEGSAKSYEQYF
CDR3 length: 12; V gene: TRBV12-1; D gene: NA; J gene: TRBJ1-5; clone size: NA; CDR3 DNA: TGTGCCAGCAAGGTGGAGCCCCAGCCCCAGCATTTT; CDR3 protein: CASKVEPQPQHF
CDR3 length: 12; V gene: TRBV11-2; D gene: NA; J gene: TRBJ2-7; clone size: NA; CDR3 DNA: TGTGCCAGCAGCAAACAGGTTTACGAGCAGTACTTC; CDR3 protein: CASSKQVYEQYF
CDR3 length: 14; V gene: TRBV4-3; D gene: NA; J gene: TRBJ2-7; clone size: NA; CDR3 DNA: TGCGCCAGCAGCCAAGGATTAGACAACGACGAGCAGTACTTC; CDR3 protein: CASSQGLDNDEQYF
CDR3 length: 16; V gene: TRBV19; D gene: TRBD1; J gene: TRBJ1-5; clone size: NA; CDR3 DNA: TGTGCCAGTAGGCCTACAGGGGGCGGGAGCAATCAGCCCCAGCATTTT; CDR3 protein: CASRPTGGGSNQPQHF
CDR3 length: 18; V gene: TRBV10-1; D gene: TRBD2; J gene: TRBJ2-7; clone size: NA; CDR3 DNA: TGCGCCATCACATGGACCGGACTAGCGGGAGGCGGCGGGTACGAGCAGTACTTC; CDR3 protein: CAITWTGLAGGGGYEQYF
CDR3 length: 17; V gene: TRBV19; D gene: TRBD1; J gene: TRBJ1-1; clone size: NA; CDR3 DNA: TGTGCCAGTAGTATAGATCAAAGGACAGGGGGATACACTGAAGCTTTCTTT; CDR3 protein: CASSIDQRTGGYTEAFF
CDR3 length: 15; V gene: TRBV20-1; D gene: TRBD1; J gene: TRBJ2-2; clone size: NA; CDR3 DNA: TGCAGTGCTAGTGTTGGGACAGGGAACACCGGGGAGCTGTTTTTT; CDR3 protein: CSASVGTGNTGELFF
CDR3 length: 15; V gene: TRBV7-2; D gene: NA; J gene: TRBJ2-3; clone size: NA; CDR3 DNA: TGTGCCAGCAGGCACGACGGACTTAGCACAGATACGCAGTATTTT; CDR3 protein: CASRHDGLSTDTQYF
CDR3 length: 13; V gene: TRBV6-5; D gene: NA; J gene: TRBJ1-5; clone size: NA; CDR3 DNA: TGTGCCAGCAGTCGTTATCCCAATCAGCCCCAGCATTTT; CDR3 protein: CASSRYPNQPQHF
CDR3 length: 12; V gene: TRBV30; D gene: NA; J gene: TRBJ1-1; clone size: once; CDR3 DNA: TGTGCCTGGAACTACATGAACACTGAAGCTTTCTTT; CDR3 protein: CAWNYMNTEAFF
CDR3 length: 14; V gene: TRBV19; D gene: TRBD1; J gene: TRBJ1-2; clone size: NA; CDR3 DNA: TGTGCCAGCTCCGCGACAGGGGGCCCTATCGGCTACACCTTC; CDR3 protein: CASSATGGPIGYTF
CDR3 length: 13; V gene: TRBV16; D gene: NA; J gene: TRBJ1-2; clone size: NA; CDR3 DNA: TGTGCCAGCAGCGAGTTCCCGGTTTATGGCTACACCTTC; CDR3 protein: CASSEFPVYGYTF
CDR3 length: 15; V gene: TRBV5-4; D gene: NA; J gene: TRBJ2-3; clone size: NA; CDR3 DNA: TGTGCCAGCAGCTTGGGAGCGGAACCCACAGATACGCAGTATTTT; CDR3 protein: CASSLGAEPTDTQYF
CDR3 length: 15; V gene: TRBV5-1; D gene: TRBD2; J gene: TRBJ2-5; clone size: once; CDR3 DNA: TGCGCCAGCAGCCCGGGACTAGCGGGAGGGCAGACCCAGTACTTC; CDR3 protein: CASSPGLAGGQTQYF
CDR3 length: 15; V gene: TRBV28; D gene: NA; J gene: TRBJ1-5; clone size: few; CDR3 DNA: TGTGCCAGCAGTTTTCAAGGGGATAGCAATCAGCCCCAGCATTTT; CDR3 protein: CASSFQGDSNQPQHF
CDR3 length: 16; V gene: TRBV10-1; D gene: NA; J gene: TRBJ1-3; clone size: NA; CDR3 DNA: TGCGCCAGCAGTGAATCGGGGGGAGGCTCTGGAAACACCATATATTTT; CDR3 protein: CASSESGGGSGNTIYF
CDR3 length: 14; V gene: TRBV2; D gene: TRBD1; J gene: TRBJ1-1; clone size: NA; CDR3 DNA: TGTGCCAGCAGACGGGACAGTTTGGAGGTGGAAGCTTTCTTT; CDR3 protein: CASRRDSLEVEAFF
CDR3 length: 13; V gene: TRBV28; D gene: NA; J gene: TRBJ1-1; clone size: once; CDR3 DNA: TGTGCCAGCAGCCAGGGATGGTCCGCTGAAGCTTTCTTT; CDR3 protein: CASSQGWSAEAFF
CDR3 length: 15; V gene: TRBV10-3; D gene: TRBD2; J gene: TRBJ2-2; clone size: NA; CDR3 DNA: TGTGCCATCAGGGGGACTAGCGTTAACACCGGGGAGCTGTTTTTT; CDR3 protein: CAIRGTSVNTGELFF
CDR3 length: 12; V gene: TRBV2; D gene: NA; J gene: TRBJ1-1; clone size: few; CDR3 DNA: TGTGCCAGCAAGGAGGGGACCACTGAAGCTTTCTTT; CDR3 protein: CASKEGTTEAFF